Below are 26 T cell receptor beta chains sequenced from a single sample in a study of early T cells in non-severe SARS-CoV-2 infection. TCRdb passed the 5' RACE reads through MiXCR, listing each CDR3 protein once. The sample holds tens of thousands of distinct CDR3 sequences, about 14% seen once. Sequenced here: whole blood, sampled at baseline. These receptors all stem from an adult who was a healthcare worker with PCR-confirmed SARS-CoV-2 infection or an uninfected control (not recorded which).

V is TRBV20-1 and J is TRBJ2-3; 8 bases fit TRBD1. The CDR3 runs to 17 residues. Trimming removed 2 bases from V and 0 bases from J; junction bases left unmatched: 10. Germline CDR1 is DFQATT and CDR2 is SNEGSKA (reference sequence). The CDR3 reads CSARSPSGTGSTDTQYF. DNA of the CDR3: TGCAGTGCTAGATCCCCCTCGGGGACAGGAAGCACAGATACGCAGTATTTT.

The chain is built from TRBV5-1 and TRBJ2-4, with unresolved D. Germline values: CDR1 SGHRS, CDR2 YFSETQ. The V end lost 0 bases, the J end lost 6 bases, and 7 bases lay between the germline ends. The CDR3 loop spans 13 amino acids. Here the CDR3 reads CASSLGDANIQYF. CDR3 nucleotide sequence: TGCGCCAGCAGCTTGGGCGACGCAAACATTCAGTACTTC.

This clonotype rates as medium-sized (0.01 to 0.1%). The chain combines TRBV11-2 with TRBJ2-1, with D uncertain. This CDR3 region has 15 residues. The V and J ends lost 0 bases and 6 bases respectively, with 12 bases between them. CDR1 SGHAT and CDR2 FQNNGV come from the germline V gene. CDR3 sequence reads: CASSLDQDVGNEQFF. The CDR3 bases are TGTGCCAGCAGCTTAGACCAAGACGTAGGCAATGAGCAGTTCTTC. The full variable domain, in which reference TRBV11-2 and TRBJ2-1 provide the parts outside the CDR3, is EAGVAQSPRYKIIEKRQSVAFWCNPISGHATLYWYQQILGQGPKLLIQFQNNGVVDDSQLPKDRFSAERLKGVDSTLKIQPAKLEDSAVYLCASSLDQDVGNEQFFGPGTRLTVL.

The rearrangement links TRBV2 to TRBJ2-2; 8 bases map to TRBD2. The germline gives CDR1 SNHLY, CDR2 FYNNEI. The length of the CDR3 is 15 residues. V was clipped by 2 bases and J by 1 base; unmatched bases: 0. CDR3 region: CASSESGGNTGELFF. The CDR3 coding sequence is TGTGCCAGCAGTGAAAGCGGGGGGAACACCGGGGAGCTGTTTTTT.

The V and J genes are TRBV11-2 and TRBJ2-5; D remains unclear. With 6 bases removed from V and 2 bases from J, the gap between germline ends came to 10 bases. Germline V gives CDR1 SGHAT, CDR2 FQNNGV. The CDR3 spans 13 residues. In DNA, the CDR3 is TGTGCCAGCAGTCGCGCTCGACAAGAGACCCAGTACTTC. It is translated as CASSRARQETQYF.

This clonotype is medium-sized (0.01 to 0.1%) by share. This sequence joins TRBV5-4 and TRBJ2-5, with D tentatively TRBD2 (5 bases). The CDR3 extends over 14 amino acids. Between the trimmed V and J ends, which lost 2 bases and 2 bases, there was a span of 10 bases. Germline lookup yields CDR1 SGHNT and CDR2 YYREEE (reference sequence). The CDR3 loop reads CASSLEGPQETQYF. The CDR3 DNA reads TGTGCCAGCAGCTTAGAGGGCCCACAAGAGACCCAGTACTTC.

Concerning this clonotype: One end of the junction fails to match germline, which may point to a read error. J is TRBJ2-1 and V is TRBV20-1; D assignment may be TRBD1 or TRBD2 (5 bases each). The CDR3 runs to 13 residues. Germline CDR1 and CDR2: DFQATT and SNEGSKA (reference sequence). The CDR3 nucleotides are TGCAGTGCGAGAGGGGAAAGAGACAATGAGCAGTTCTTC. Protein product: CSARGERDNEQFF.

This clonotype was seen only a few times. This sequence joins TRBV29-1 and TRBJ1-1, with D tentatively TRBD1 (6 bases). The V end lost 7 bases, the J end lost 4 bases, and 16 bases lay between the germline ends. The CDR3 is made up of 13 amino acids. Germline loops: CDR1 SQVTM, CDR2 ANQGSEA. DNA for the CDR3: TGCAGCGGGATACGGGGGCGAGGCACTGAAGCTTTCTTT. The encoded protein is CSGIRGRGTEAFF.

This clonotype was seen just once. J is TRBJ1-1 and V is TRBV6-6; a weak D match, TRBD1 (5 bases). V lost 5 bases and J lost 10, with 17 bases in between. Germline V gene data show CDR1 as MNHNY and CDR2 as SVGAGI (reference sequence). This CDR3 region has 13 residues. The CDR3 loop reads CASSPDGAGGAFF. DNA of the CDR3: TGTGCCAGCAGTCCCGACGGGGCTGGGGGAGCTTTCTTT.

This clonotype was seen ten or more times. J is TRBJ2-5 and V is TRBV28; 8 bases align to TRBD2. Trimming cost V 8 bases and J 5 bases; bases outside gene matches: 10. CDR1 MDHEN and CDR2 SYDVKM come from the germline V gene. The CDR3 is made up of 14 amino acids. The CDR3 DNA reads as TGTGCCAGCCGACGGTTAGCGGGATTGGAGACCCAGTACTTC. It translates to CASRRLAGLETQYF.

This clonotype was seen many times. The CDR3 nucleotides read TGTGCCAGCAGTCCGGACAGCCCCGGGGGGGCAGAGACCCAGTACTTC. Translation gives CASSPDSPGGAETQYF. J is TRBJ2-5 and V is TRBV12-3 or TRBV12-4; 8 bases map to TRBD2. The junction had 12 bases not matched to a gene; V was cut back by 5 bases and J by 4 bases. There are 16 residues in the CDR3.

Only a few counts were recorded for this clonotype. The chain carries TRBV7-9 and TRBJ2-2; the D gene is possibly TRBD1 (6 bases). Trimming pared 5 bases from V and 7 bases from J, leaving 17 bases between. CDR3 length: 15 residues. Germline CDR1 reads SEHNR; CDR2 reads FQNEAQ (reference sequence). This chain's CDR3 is CASSASGGYGGELFF. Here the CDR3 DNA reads TGTGCCAGCAGCGCAAGTGGGGGCTACGGCGGGGAGCTGTTTTTT.

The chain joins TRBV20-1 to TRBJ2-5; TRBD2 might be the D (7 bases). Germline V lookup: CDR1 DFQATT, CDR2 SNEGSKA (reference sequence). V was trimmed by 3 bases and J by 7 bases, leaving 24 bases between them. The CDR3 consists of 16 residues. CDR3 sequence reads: CSASGPRGGPLGTQYF. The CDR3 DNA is TGCAGTGCTAGCGGACCTAGGGGGGGCCCCCTGGGGACCCAGTACTTC.

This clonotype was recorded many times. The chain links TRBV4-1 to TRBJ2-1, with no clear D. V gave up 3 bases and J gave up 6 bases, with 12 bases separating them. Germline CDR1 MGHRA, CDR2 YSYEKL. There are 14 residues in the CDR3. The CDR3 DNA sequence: TGCGCCAGCAGCCAGGGTGTGGTTAGCAATGAGCAGTTCTTC. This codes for CASSQGVVSNEQFF.

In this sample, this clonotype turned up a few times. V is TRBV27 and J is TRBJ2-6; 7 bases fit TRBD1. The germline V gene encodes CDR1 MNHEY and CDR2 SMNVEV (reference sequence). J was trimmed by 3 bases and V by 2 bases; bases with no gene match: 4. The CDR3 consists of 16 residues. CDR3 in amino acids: CASSLIGGGGANVLTF. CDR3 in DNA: TGTGCCAGCAGTTTAATAGGGGGCGGTGGGGCCAACGTCCTGACTTTC.

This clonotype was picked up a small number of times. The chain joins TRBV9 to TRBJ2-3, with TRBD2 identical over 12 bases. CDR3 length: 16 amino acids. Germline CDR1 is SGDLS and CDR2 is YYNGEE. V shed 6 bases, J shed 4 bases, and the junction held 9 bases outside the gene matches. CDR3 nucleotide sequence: TGTGCCAGCACCCCTCTAGCGGGAGGGCCGGCAGATACGCAGTATTTT. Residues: CASTPLAGGPADTQYF.

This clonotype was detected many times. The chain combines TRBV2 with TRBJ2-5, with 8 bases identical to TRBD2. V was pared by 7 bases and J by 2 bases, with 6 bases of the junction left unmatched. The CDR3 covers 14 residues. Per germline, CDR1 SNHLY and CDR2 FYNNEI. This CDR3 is CASMAGRAQETQYF. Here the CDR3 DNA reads TGTGCCAGCATGGCCGGGAGGGCTCAAGAGACCCAGTACTTC.

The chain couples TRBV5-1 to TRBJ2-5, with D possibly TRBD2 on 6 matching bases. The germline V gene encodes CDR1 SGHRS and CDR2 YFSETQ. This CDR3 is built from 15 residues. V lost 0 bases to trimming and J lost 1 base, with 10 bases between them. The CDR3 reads CASSLGGGTQETQYF. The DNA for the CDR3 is TGCGCCAGCAGCTTGGGAGGCGGGACCCAAGAGACCCAGTACTTC.

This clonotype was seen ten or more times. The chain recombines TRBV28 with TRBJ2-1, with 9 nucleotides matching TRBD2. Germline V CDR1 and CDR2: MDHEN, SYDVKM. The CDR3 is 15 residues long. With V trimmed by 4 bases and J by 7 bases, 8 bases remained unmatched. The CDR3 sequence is CASSSLIAGANEQFF. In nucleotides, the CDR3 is TGTGCCAGCAGTTCCTTAATAGCGGGAGCGAATGAGCAGTTCTTC. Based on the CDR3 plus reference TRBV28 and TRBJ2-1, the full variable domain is DVKVTQSSRYLVKRTGEKVFLECVQDMDHENMFWYRQDPGLGLRLIYFSYDVKMKEKGDIPEGYSVSREKKERFSLILESASTNQTSMYLCASSSLIAGANEQFFGPGTRLTVL.

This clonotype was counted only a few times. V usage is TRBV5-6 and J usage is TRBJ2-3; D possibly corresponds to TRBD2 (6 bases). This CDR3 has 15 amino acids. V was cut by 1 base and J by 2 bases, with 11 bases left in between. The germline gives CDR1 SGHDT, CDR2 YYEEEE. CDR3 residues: CASSLIRDSTDTQYF. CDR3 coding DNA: TGTGCCAGCAGCTTGATCAGGGACTCCACAGATACGCAGTATTTT.

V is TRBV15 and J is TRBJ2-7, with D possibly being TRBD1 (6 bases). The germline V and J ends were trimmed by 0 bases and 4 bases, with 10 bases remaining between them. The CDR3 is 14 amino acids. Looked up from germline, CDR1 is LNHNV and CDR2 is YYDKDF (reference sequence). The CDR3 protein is CATSRDKGGYEQYF. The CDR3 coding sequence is TGTGCCACCAGCAGAGATAAAGGGGGATACGAGCAGTACTTC.

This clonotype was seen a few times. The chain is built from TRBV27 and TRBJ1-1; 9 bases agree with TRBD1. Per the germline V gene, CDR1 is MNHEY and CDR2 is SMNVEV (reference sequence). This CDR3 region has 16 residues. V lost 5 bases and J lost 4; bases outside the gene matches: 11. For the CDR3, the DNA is TGTGCCAGCAGTCGGGACAGGGCCCTCTGGGGCACTGAAGCTTTCTTT. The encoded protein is CASSRDRALWGTEAFF.

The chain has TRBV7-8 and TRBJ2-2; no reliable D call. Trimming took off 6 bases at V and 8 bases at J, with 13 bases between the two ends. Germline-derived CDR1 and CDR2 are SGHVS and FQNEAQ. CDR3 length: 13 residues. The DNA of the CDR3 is TGTGCCAGCAGTCACTCCGGCAAGGGGGAGCTGTTTTTT. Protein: CASSHSGKGELFF.

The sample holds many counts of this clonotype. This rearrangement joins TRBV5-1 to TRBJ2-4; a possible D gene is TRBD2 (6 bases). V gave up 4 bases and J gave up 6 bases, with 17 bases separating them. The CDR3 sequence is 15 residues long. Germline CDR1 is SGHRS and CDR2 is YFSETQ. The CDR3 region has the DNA TGCGCCAGCAGCCTCGGGGGTGGAGGAGTAAACATTCAGTACTTC. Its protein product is CASSLGGGGVNIQYF.

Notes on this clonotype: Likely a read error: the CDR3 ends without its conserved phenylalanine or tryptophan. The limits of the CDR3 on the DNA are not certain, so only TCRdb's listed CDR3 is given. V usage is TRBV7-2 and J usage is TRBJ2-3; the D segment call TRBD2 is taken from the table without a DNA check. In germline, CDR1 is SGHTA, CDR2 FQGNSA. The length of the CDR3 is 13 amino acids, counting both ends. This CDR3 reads CASSPTGLAGPTL.

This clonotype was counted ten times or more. The CDR3 DNA reads TGCAGTGCTAGAGATCGGATGGCAGGTGACGAGCAGTACTTC. Its translation: CSARDRMAGDEQYF. J is TRBJ2-7 and V is TRBV20-1; D not resolved. The germline CDR1 and CDR2 sequences are DFQATT and SNEGSKA (reference sequence). The CDR3 extends over 14 amino acids. Trimming left V 0 bases short and J 5 bases short, with 14 bases between.